This TCR beta chain was captured in a study of T cell repertoires in cytomegalovirus infection. Study in general: Both CMV infection and a matching HLA type were indicated by public TCR beta signatures. Study-wide results and caveats: Frequencies of public TCR beta families were cumulated, and this identified carriers of CMV plus the relevant HLA. Ex vivo responses were dominated by HLA-C-restricted CMV-specific TCR beta clonotypes.

TCRdb independently ran MiXCR on the reads; one entry per CDR3 protein. The sample contains around 180,000 distinct CDR3 sequences, 28% of which appear only once. CDR3 size: 16 residues. Trimming took 1 base from V and 8 from J; bases not matched to a gene: 8. Germline-derived CDR1 and CDR2 are SGHTA and FQGNSA. Note on this clonotype: Its antigen is not identified.

This receptor was obtained from a human donor in good health (CMV status not recorded). Some clones in this sample may be carry-over from other donors' samples. The sample consisted of PBMCs. The rearrangement uses TRBV7-2 and TRBJ2-1, with 10 bases identical to TRBD2. In DNA, the CDR3 is TGTGCCAGCAGCTTAGGCGGGACTAGCGCATTGGATGAGCAGTTCTTC. Its translation: CASSLGGTSALDEQFF.